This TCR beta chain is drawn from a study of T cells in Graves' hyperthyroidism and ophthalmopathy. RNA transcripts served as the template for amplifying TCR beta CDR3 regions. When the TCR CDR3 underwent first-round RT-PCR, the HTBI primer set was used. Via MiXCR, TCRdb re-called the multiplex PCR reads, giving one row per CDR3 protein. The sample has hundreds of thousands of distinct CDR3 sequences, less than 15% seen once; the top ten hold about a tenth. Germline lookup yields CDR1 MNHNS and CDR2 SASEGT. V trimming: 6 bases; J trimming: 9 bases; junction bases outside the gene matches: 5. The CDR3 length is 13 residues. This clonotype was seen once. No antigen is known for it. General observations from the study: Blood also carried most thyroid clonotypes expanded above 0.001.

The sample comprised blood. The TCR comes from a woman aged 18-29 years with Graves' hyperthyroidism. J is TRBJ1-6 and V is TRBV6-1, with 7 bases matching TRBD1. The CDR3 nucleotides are TGTGCCAGCAGGGGGACAGATCCTTCACCCCTCCACTTT. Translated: CASRGTDPSPLHF.